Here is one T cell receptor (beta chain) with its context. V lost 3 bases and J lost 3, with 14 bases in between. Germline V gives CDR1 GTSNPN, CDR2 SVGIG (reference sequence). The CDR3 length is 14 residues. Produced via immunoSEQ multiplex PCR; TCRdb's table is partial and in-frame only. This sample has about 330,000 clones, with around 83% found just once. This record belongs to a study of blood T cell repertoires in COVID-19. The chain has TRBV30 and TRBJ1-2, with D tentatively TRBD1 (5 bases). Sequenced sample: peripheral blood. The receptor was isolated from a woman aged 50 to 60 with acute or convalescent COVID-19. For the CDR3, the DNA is TGTGCCTGGAGGGGCAGGGTGTCGGACTATGGCTACACCTTC. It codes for CAWRGRVSDYGYTF.